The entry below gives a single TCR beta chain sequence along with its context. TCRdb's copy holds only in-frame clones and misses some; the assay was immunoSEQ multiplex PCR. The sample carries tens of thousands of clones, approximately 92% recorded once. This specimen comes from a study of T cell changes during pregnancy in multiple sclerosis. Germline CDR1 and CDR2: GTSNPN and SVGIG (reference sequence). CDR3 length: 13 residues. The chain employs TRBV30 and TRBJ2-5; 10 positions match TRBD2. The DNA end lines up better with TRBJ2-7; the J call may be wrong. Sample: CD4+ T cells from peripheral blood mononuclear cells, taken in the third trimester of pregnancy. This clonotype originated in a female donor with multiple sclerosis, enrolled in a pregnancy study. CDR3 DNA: TGTGCCTGGGAAGCGGGAGGGCGAGGCGAGCAGTACTTC. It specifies CAWEAGGRGEQYF.